This is a list of T cell receptor beta chains from one sample in a study of cytomegalovirus exposure and HLA in healthy donors. TCRdb's table, derived via immunoSEQ multiplex PCR, lists solely in-frame clones and lacks some. The sample consists of roughly 120,000 clones, approximately 73% of them appearing once. The sample consisted of PBMCs. The receptors shown here come from a man in his fifties or sixties in good health and CMV-seropositive. Each CDR3 is given without its conserved first and last residue. Clone size is stated in some rows and not others, as once, few, many or a class when expanded.

v_gene | abundance | CDR3aa
TRBV30 | - | AWWGQSRSYNEQF
TRBV6-1 | few | ASSEAGPQH
TRBV30 | - | AWLNRASGANVLT
TRBV27 | - | ASSLITPRATNEKLF
TRBV11-3 | - | ASSQGTSGATIQY
TRBV28 | - | ASSPPGSANYGYT
TRBV2 | - | ASRGDSREQY
TRBV6-1 | - | ATVRPGQDYGYT
TRBV28 | - | ASSLAAGAYNEQF
TRBV5-6 | few | ASSPILTGSEGYT
TRBV25-1 | - | ASSDPGTGANYGYT
TRBV7-8 | - | ASSRRTGGDSEQY